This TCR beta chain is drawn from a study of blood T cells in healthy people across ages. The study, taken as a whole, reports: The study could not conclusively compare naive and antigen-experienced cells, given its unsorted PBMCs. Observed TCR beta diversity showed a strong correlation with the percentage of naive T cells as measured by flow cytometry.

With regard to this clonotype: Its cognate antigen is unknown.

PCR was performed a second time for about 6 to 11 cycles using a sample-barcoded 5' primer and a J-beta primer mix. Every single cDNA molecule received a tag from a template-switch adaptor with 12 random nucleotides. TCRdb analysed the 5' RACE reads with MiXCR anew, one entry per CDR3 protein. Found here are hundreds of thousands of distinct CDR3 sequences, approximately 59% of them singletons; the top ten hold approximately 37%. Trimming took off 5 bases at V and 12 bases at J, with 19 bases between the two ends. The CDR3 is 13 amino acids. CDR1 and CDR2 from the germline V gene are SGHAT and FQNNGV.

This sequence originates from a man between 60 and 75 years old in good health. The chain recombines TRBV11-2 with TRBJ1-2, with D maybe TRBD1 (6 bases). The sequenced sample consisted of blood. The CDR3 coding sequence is TGTGCCAGCAGCCCAGGGGACGGGCGGACGGACACCTTC. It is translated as CASSPGDGRTDTF.